The 25 T cell receptor beta chains in this list originate from one sample, sequenced in a study of blood T cell repertoires in COVID-19. Here immunoSEQ multiplex PCR was the method, and the copy in TCRdb shows in-frame clones only, minus some. The table shows about 200,000 clones, with 65% to 90% occurring only once. The sequenced material came from peripheral blood. These receptor sequences come from a human donor in a cohort sampled during active COVID-19.

This clone was seen more than once but under ten times. The chain employs TRBV30 and TRBJ1-5; a weak D match, TRBD1 (6 bases). V lost 0 bases to trimming and J lost 3 bases, with 12 bases between them. This CDR3 is built from 15 residues. Germline lookup yields CDR1 GTSNPN and CDR2 SVGIG (reference sequence). In DNA, the CDR3 is TGTGCCTGGAGTGTACAAAGACAGGTCAATCAGCCCCAGCATTTT. Encoded protein: CAWSVQRQVNQPQHF.

The V gene is TRBV3-1 (or the pseudogene TRBV3-2), the J gene TRBJ2-1; TRBD2 might be the D (6 bases). This CDR3 spans 16 amino acids. Trimming removed 1 base from V and 2 bases from J, with 12 bases in between. Germline V CDR1 and CDR2: LGHDT, YNNKEL (reference sequence). CDR3 region: CASSQGRRDPYNEQFF. The CDR3 nucleotides are TGTGCCAGCAGCCAAGGCAGGCGGGACCCCTACAATGAGCAGTTCTTC.

The gene calls are TRBV19 and TRBJ2-2; 10 nucleotides agree with TRBD2. The CDR3 runs to 16 residues. Per the germline V gene, CDR1 is LNHDA and CDR2 is SQIVND (reference sequence). The junction had 9 bases not matched to a gene; V was cut back by 6 bases and J by 5 bases. CDR3 amino acids: CASSGEAGGSTGELFF. CDR3 DNA: TGTGCCAGTAGCGGTGAAGCGGGAGGGTCGACCGGGGAGCTGTTTTTT.

This clone has just a few counts. The V gene is TRBV9, the J gene TRBJ2-2; D unclear. Germline V CDR1 and CDR2: SGDLS, YYNGEE. The length of the CDR3 is 14 residues. The V end lost 0 bases, the J end lost 4 bases, and 7 bases lay between the germline ends. CDR3 residues: CASSVVAATGELFF. The CDR3 nucleotides are TGTGCCAGCAGCGTAGTGGCTGCCACCGGGGAGCTGTTTTTT.

The chain recombines TRBV24-1 with TRBJ1-2, with D unclear. Trimming took off 3 bases at V and 5 bases at J, with 12 bases between the two ends. The CDR3 runs to 14 residues. From germline, CDR1 is KGHDR and CDR2 SFDVKD. As DNA, the CDR3 is TGTGCCACCAGTGATCCCGGGAAGATGTATGGCTACACCTTC. Its protein product is CATSDPGKMYGYTF.

The V gene is TRBV6-6, the J gene TRBJ2-7; perhaps TRBD1 as D (5 bases). The ends were cut back, 6 bases at V and 6 bases at J, with 15 bases in the middle. Germline CDR1 reads MNHNY; CDR2 reads SVGAGI (reference sequence). This CDR3 spans 13 amino acids. The CDR3 loop is CASSPGILSEQYF. In nucleotides, the CDR3 is TGTGCCAGCAGCCCAGGGATCCTCTCCGAGCAGTACTTC.

This chain joins TRBV2 and TRBJ2-7; D unclear. V dropped 6 bases and J dropped 2 bases, with 5 bases sitting between them. The CDR3 is 11 amino acids. The germline V gene has CDR1 SNHLY and CDR2 FYNNEI. CDR3 sequence: CASRRAYEQYF. CDR3 nucleotide sequence: TGTGCCAGCAGACGGGCCTACGAGCAGTACTTC.

The genes are TRBV28 and TRBJ1-2; D is possibly TRBD1 (6 bases). V was cut by 3 bases and J by 7 bases, with 21 bases left in between. Germline V lookup: CDR1 MDHEN, CDR2 SYDVKM. The CDR3 extends over 16 amino acids. CDR3 sequence (DNA): TGTGCCAGCAGTTTTCCGCTGAAGGGGGAGACAGGTGGCTACACCTTC. Translating it yields CASSFPLKGETGGYTF.

J is TRBJ2-7 and V is TRBV5-1; TRBD2 agrees at 7 bases. Trimming removed 6 bases from V and 3 bases from J; junction bases left unmatched: 9. The length of the CDR3 is 14 residues. CDR1 and CDR2 from the germline V gene are SGHRS and YFSETQ. CDR3 region: CASNSGGGDYEQYF. Here the CDR3 DNA reads TGCGCCAGCAACTCGGGGGGAGGAGACTACGAGCAGTACTTC.

The J gene is TRBJ1-5, the V gene TRBV28; D perhaps matches TRBD1 (6 bases). The CDR3 sequence is 17 residues long. Trimming took off 3 bases at V and 1 base at J, with 16 bases between the two ends. CDR1 and CDR2 from the germline V gene are MDHEN and SYDVKM. CDR3 sequence (DNA): TGTGCCAGCAGTTTCAACTACAGGGAGACAAGCAATCAGCCCCAGCATTTT. Translated: CASSFNYRETSNQPQHF.

This clone was counted a few times. The CDR3 region is CASSSRGQGRGYGYTF. The DNA of the CDR3 is TGTGCCAGTAGTAGCCGGGGACAGGGGAGGGGCTATGGCTACACCTTC. V usage is TRBV19 and J usage is TRBJ1-2; 10 positions agree with TRBD1. The length of the CDR3 is 16 residues. From germline, CDR1 is LNHDA and CDR2 SQIVND (reference sequence). V lost 4 bases and J lost 4; bases outside the gene matches: 9.

The chain carries TRBV7-9 and TRBJ1-4; D is possibly TRBD1 (6 bases). Germline V gene lookup returns CDR1 SEHNR and CDR2 FQNEAQ (reference sequence). The germline V and J ends were trimmed by 5 bases and 2 bases, with 12 bases remaining between them. This CDR3 comprises 15 residues. The chain's CDR3 is CASSDYRATNEKLFF. In nucleotides, the CDR3 is TGTGCCAGCAGCGACTACAGGGCCACTAATGAAAAACTGTTTTTT.

The rearrangement uses TRBV23-1 and TRBJ2-1; 13 bases match TRBD2. TRBV23-1 is noted as an ORF with a role that remains uncertain. This CDR3 has 16 amino acids. J lost 6 bases, V lost 3 bases, and 5 bases had no gene match. In DNA, the CDR3 is TGCGCCAGCAGTCACCCAACTAGCGGGAGGGCCAATGAGCAGTTCTTC. Translating gives CASSHPTSGRANEQFF.

This rearrangement joins TRBV3-1 (or the pseudogene TRBV3-2) to TRBJ2-7; 11 nucleotides align to TRBD2. From germline, CDR1 is LGHDT and CDR2 YNNKEL (reference sequence). Trimming cost V 4 bases and J 2 bases; bases outside gene matches: 4. The length of the CDR3 is 15 residues. The CDR3 nucleotides read TGTGCCAGCAGCCGCCCACTAGCGGGAGCCTACGAGCAGTACTTC. Protein: CASSRPLAGAYEQYF.

This clone was counted a single time. The chain carries TRBV6-1 and TRBJ1-2; D remains unclear. The CDR3 length is 15 residues. In germline, CDR1 is MNHNS, CDR2 SASEGT. The V end was cut by 1 base, the J end by 2 bases, with 11 bases between. The CDR3 spells CASSEGVGRNYGYTF. The DNA of the CDR3 is TGTGCCAGCAGTGAAGGGGTTGGCAGGAACTATGGCTACACCTTC.

V usage is TRBV24-1 and J usage is TRBJ2-7; 8 bases align to TRBD2. The length of the CDR3 is 15 residues. Per the germline V gene, CDR1 is KGHDR and CDR2 is SFDVKD. The V and J ends lost 5 bases and 3 bases, in that order; junction bases with no gene match: 8. CDR3 amino acids: CATSVGGGPNYEQYF. For the CDR3, the DNA is TGTGCCACCAGTGTGGGCGGGGGGCCCAACTACGAGCAGTACTTC.

V and J are TRBV5-6 and TRBJ1-6, with TRBD1 matching 10 bases. CDR3 length: 14 residues. The germline V gene encodes CDR1 SGHDT and CDR2 YYEEEE. J gave up 9 bases and V 4 bases, and 4 bases lay outside the gene matches. DNA of the CDR3: TGTGCCAGCAGCCCGGGACAGGGGCCTTCACCCCTCCACTTT. Encoded protein: CASSPGQGPSPLHF. The complete variable domain, with remaining parts taken from reference TRBV5-6 and TRBJ1-6, reads DAGVTQSPTHLIKTRGQQVTLRCSPKSGHDTVSWYQQALGQGPQFIFQYYEEEERQRGNFPDRFSGHQFPNYSSELNVNALLLGDSALYLCASSPGQGPSPLHFGNGTRLTVT.

This clone was picked up one time. The V gene is TRBV7-2, the J gene TRBJ2-7; tentative D call: TRBD2 (6 bases). Germline loops: CDR1 SGHTA, CDR2 FQGNSA. The CDR3 consists of 17 residues. Trimming took 5 bases from V and 0 from J, leaving 20 bases between them. CDR3 residues: CASSPQYSSGYSYEQYF. CDR3 nucleotides: TGTGCCAGCAGCCCCCAGTATTCGAGCGGGTACTCCTACGAGCAGTACTTC.

The chain combines TRBV30 with TRBJ1-1; D is possibly TRBD1 (5 bases). The germline CDR1 and CDR2 sequences are GTSNPN and SVGIG (reference sequence). This CDR3 spans 14 amino acids. V was pared by 3 bases and J by 7 bases, with 18 bases between. The CDR3 DNA sequence: TGTGCCTGGAGGAACAGGCCGGGCGGAGTTGAAGCTTTCTTT. Translating gives CAWRNRPGGVEAFF.

This chain uses TRBV5-1 with TRBJ1-2; TRBD1 aligns across 10 bases. Germline CDR1 SGHRS, CDR2 YFSETQ. The CDR3 contains 15 residues. V lost 0 bases and J lost 5; bases outside the gene matches: 4. CDR3 DNA: TGCGCCAGCAGCTTGGGACAGGGGGCGACGTATGGCTACACCTTC. Translation: CASSLGQGATYGYTF.

A note on this clone: The sample has other DNA sequences that encode this CDR3 too. V usage is TRBV18 and J usage is TRBJ2-7; 11 bases map to TRBD2. Trimming took 6 bases from V and 3 from J; bases not matched to a gene: 7. The CDR3 runs to 15 residues. Germline V gene data show CDR1 as KGHSH and CDR2 as LQKENI. The CDR3 sequence is CASSPTSGGLYEQYF. The CDR3 DNA reads TGTGCCAGCTCCCCAACTAGCGGGGGACTCTACGAGCAGTACTTC. Combining the CDR3 with reference TRBV18 and TRBJ2-7 gives the whole variable domain NAGVMQNPRHLVRRRGQEARLRCSPMKGHSHVYWYRQLPEEGLKFMVYLQKENIIDESGMPKERFSAEFPKEGPSILRIQQVVRGDSAAYFCASSPTSGGLYEQYFGPGTRLTVT.

The gene calls are TRBV7-2 and TRBJ1-4; weak D call: TRBD1 (6 bases). The CDR3 runs 16 residues. CDR1 SGHTA and CDR2 FQGNSA come from the germline V gene. Trimming stripped 1 base from V and 0 bases from J, with 9 bases between. CDR3 in DNA: TGTGCCAGCAGCTTAGACAGGGCAACAACTAATGAAAAACTGTTTTTT. This codes for CASSLDRATTNEKLFF.

This chain links TRBV1 with TRBJ2-7; TRBD1 reflects the table's D call only, with no check against the DNA. TRBV1 represents a pseudogene. The CDR3 covers 15 residues. Here the CDR3 reads CTSSDRTGQGYEQYF. Here the CDR3 DNA reads TGCACCAGCAGCGACAGGACAGGACAGGGCTACGAGCAGTACTTC.

This rearrangement joins TRBV19 to TRBJ2-3; 7 nucleotides line up with TRBD1. The CDR3 totals 15 residues. The ends lost 6 bases at V and 0 bases at J; junction bases unmatched: 6. Germline loops: CDR1 LNHDA, CDR2 SQIVND (reference sequence). CDR3 loop: CASRPGQHSTDTQYF. The CDR3 DNA reads TGTGCCAGTAGGCCGGGACAGCATAGCACAGATACGCAGTATTTT.

J is TRBJ1-2 and V is TRBV6-6; D uncertain. The CDR3 is 11 residues long. Germline assignment: CDR1 MNHNY and CDR2 SVGAGI (reference sequence). Trimming took 7 bases from V and 1 from J, leaving 4 bases between them. The chain's CDR3 is CASIGNYGYTF. CDR3 DNA sequence: TGTGCCAGCATCGGTAACTATGGCTACACCTTC.